Below, 28 T cell receptor beta chains from the same sample are listed, as sequenced in a study of blood T cells in healthy people across ages. The authors ran a second PCR of about 6 to 12 cycles using a sample-barcoded 5' primer and a J-beta primer mix. TCRdb itself ran the 5' RACE reads through MiXCR, one entry per CDR3 protein. In the table there are some 800,000 distinct CDR3 sequences, 44% of which are singletons. The specimen sequenced was blood. The receptor set was obtained from a man aged 55 to 70 in good health.

This clonotype was detected only a few times. This sequence joins TRBV7-2 and TRBJ2-5; perhaps D is TRBD1 or TRBD2 (7 bases each). Germline assignment: CDR1 SGHTA and CDR2 FQGNSA. Trimming removed 4 bases from V and 4 bases from J, with 16 bases in between. CDR3 length equals 15 residues. The CDR3, as DNA: TGTGCCAGCAGCTCCAGGGGGGGCAAGGGAGAGACCCAGTACTTC. Residues: CASSSRGGKGETQYF.

The chain recombines TRBV7-2 with TRBJ1-2, with 10 bases that match TRBD1. The junction had 13 bases not matched to a gene; V was cut back by 5 bases and J by 13 bases. Germline loops: CDR1 SGHTA, CDR2 FQGNSA. CDR3 length equals 14 residues. The CDR3 coding sequence is TGTGCCAGCAGCCCATATTATGGACAGGGGGAGTTCACCTTC. Its translation: CASSPYYGQGEFTF.

This clonotype appeared a few times. This chain connects TRBV7-9 to TRBJ2-3, with 11 nucleotides matching TRBD2. J gave up 8 bases and V 5 bases, and 6 bases lay outside the gene matches. The CDR3 sequence is 14 residues long. Germline V gene data show CDR1 as SEHNR and CDR2 as FQNEAQ (reference sequence). The CDR3 DNA sequence: TGTGCCAGCAGCCATAGCGGGGGGGCCGGTACGCAGTATTTT. Protein sequence: CASSHSGGAGTQYF. Full variable domain (missing parts from reference TRBV7-9 and TRBJ2-3): DTGVSQNPRHKITKRGQNVTFRCDPISEHNRLYWYRQTLGQGPEFLTYFQNEAQLEKSRLLSDRFSAERPKGSFSTLEIQRTEQGDSAMYLCASSHSGGAGTQYFGPGTRLTVL.

There are a few counts of this clonotype. The rearrangement links TRBV20-1 to TRBJ1-1; tentative D call: TRBD1 (6 bases). V was pared by 0 bases and J by 3 bases, with 14 bases between. The CDR3 has 15 amino acids. Germline V CDR1 and CDR2: DFQATT, SNEGSKA (reference sequence). The CDR3 sequence: CSARDRGGVDTEAFF. The CDR3 nucleotides read TGCAGTGCTAGAGATCGAGGGGGGGTGGACACTGAAGCTTTCTTT.

The chain uses TRBV6-1 and TRBJ1-6, with TRBD1 as a possible D gene (6 bases). V lost 4 bases to trimming and J lost 13 bases, with 11 bases between them. CDR3 length: 12 amino acids. Germline loops: CDR1 MNHNS, CDR2 SASEGT. The DNA for the CDR3 is TGTGCCAGCAGTGTTTACAGGGACCCCCTCCACTTT. Translated, it gives CASSVYRDPLHF.

The rearrangement uses TRBV29-1 and TRBJ1-1, with TRBD1 matching 7 bases. V lost 7 bases and J lost 4; bases outside the gene matches: 6. CDR1 is SQVTM, CDR2 ANQGSEA, per germline. The CDR3 consists of 12 residues. The CDR3, as DNA: TGCAGCGCCCTAAGGGGGCCCACTGAAGCTTTCTTT. Its translation: CSALRGPTEAFF.

The CDR3 coding sequence is TGTGCCAGCAGTACGGGACTAGCGGGGCCTACAGATACGCAGTATTTT. Its translation: CASSTGLAGPTDTQYF. The V gene is TRBV12-3 or TRBV12-4, the J gene TRBJ2-3, with TRBD2 matching 13 bases. The V and J ends lost 5 bases and 3 bases, in that order; junction bases with no gene match: 5. The CDR3 spans 16 residues.

The rearrangement joins TRBV6-5 to TRBJ2-3, with 10 bases fitting TRBD2. The trim removed 6 bases at V and 11 bases at J, leaving 5 bases unmatched. Germline assignment: CDR1 MNHEY and CDR2 SVGAGI. The CDR3 spans 12 residues. The CDR3 DNA reads TGTGCCAGCAGGGCTAGCGGGGGTGGGCAGTATTTT. Protein sequence: CASRASGGGQYF.

The chain employs TRBV7-2 and TRBJ1-2, with a weak D call TRBD1 (5 bases). CDR1 SGHTA and CDR2 FQGNSA come from the germline V gene. This CDR3 comprises 15 residues. The V gene lost 1 base and the J gene lost 8 bases, with 17 bases spanning the gap. This CDR3 is CASSLDGGLLIGYTF. CDR3 DNA sequence: TGTGCCAGCAGCTTAGACGGGGGTCTCTTGATCGGCTACACCTTC.

The genes are TRBV6-2 or TRBV6-3 and TRBJ2-5, with 9 bases aligning to TRBD1. Trimming removed 4 bases from V and 1 base from J; junction bases left unmatched: 7. The CDR3 is made up of 16 amino acids. The germline V gene has CDR1 MNHEY and CDR2 SVGEGT. CDR3 sequence (DNA): TGTGCCAGCAGTTGTCCAGGGACAGGGTGCCAAGAGACCCAGTACTTC. Translation gives CASSCPGTGCQETQYF.

V usage is TRBV6-5 and J usage is TRBJ1-2; D is perhaps TRBD1 (5 bases). The germline CDR1 and CDR2 sequences are MNHEY and SVGAGI. V gave up 3 bases and J gave up 4 bases, with 12 bases separating them. The CDR3 loop spans 14 amino acids. The CDR3 DNA reads TGTGCCAGCAGTTATCTCAAGGGGTCCTATGGCTACACCTTC. It is translated as CASSYLKGSYGYTF.

This clonotype was picked up one time. V and J are TRBV2 and TRBJ2-3, with 8 bases aligning to TRBD1. Germline loops: CDR1 SNHLY, CDR2 FYNNEI. V shed 9 bases and J 4 bases; nucleotides not matched to a gene: 12. The CDR3 length is 15 residues. In nucleotides, the CDR3 is TGTGCCAGGATCACCGACAGGGGATCGTCAGATACGCAGTATTTT. Its protein is CARITDRGSSDTQYF.

Remarks on this clonotype: Being one base from a much bigger clone, this may be a read error. This chain uses TRBV29-1 with TRBJ2-7, with unresolved D. The DNA end lines up better with TRBJ2-5; the J call may be wrong. The CDR3 is made up of 12 amino acids. Germline loops: CDR1 SQVTM, CDR2 ANQGSEA. CDR3 amino acids: CSVEKGGETQYF. The CDR3 DNA is TGCAGCGTTGAGAAGGGCGGAGAGACCCAGTACTTC.

DNA of the CDR3: TGTGCCAGCAGGCCGGCGGGACTAGCGAAGAACGAGCAGTACTTC. It specifies CASRPAGLAKNEQYF. This sequence joins TRBV7-8 and TRBJ2-5, with 10 positions matching TRBD2. The J call is in doubt because the DNA end fits TRBJ2-7 better. Per germline, CDR1 SGHVS and CDR2 FQNEAQ. This CDR3 comprises 15 residues.

The chain employs TRBV29-1 and TRBJ2-1; 11 bases agree with TRBD2. CDR3 size: 14 residues. J gave up 0 bases and V 5 bases, and 0 bases lay outside the gene matches. The germline gives CDR1 SQVTM, CDR2 ANQGSEA. The CDR3, as DNA: TGCAGCGTTACTAGCGGGAGCTCCTACAATGAGCAGTTCTTC. Protein product: CSVTSGSSYNEQFF.

There are a few counts of this clonotype. V gene TRBV3-1 combines with J gene TRBJ2-3; 11 bases fit TRBD2. Per the germline V gene, CDR1 is LGHDT and CDR2 is YNNKEL (reference sequence). Trimming cost V 1 base and J 2 bases; bases outside gene matches: 5. The CDR3 contains 17 residues. This CDR3 is CASSQVTSGGPTDTQYF. As DNA, the CDR3 is TGTGCCAGCAGCCAAGTCACTAGCGGGGGACCCACAGATACGCAGTATTTT.

This clonotype was seen at least ten times. The rearrangement joins TRBV12-3 or TRBV12-4 to TRBJ2-7; D gene unclear. This CDR3 comprises 15 residues. Trimming cost V 6 bases and J 4 bases, with 19 bases left between them. The CDR3 bases are TGTGCCAGCAGCAAGGCGGTTCTGAGTGGGTACGAGCAGTACTTC. This translates into CASSKAVLSGYEQYF.

A remark on this clonotype: A much larger clone lies one base from this, so it may be a read error. The gene calls are TRBV9 and TRBJ2-1, with D possibly matching TRBD2 (5 bases). CDR1 is SGDLS, CDR2 YYNGEE, per germline. Trimming cost V 4 bases and J 10 bases, with 15 bases left between them. The CDR3 is made up of 13 amino acids. This chain's CDR3 is CASSLQGGYEQFF. Here the CDR3 DNA reads TGTGCCAGCAGCCTTCAAGGAGGCTACGAGCAGTTCTTC.

With regard to this clonotype: Given a much more abundant clone one base away, this may be a read error. This chain joins TRBV5-1 and TRBJ1-6; 7 nucleotides agree with TRBD1. Per the germline V gene, CDR1 is SGHRS and CDR2 is YFSETQ. This CDR3 has 15 amino acids. The CDR3 loop is CASSFQGGENLPLHF. The DNA for the CDR3 is TGCGCCAGCAGCTTCCAAGGGGGCGAAAATTTACCCCTCCACTTT.

This clonotype has only one observation. This sequence joins TRBV18 and TRBJ1-6, with a weak D call TRBD1 (5 bases). The CDR3 has 15 amino acids. V was shortened by 6 bases and J by 5 bases, with 14 bases between the two germline ends. Germline V CDR1 and CDR2: KGHSH, LQKENI. The CDR3 DNA follows: TGTGCCAGCTCGACCCGGCAGACAGATAATTCACCCCTCCACTTT. Its translation is CASSTRQTDNSPLHF.

In regard to this clonotype: The final CDR3 position lacks the conserved phenylalanine or tryptophan, pointing to a likely read error. The CDR3 region has the DNA TGCAGTAAAAGGGACGGTGGCATTCAGTACGTC. This codes for CSKRDGGIQYV. The chain recombines TRBV20-1 with TRBJ2-4; either TRBD1 or TRBD2 may supply D (5 bases each). The V and J ends lost 8 bases and 9 bases respectively, with 14 bases between them. Germline values: CDR1 DFQATT, CDR2 SNEGSKA (reference sequence). This CDR3 spans 11 amino acids.

The rearrangement joins TRBV12-3 or TRBV12-4 to TRBJ2-2; the D gene is possibly TRBD2 (7 bases). The CDR3 covers 16 residues. Trimming cost V 5 bases and J 1 base, with 14 bases left between them. CDR3 sequence reads: CASSTAGAVNTGELFF. DNA of the CDR3: TGTGCCAGCAGTACGGCGGGGGCGGTGAACACCGGGGAGCTGTTTTTT.

The rearrangement links TRBV19 to TRBJ2-1; D is uncertain. V gave up 2 bases and J gave up 6 bases, with 11 bases separating them. The CDR3 totals 14 residues. Germline loops: CDR1 LNHDA, CDR2 SQIVND (reference sequence). This chain's CDR3 is CASSIRFRSNEQFF. Here the CDR3 DNA reads TGTGCCAGTAGTATACGTTTTAGGAGCAATGAGCAGTTCTTC. The variable domain in full, with the rest retrieved from reference TRBV19 and TRBJ2-1, is DGGITQSPKYLFRKEGQNVTLSCEQNLNHDAMYWYRQDPGQGLRLIYYSQIVNDFQKGDIAEGYSVSREKKESFPLTVTSAQKNPTAFYLCASSIRFRSNEQFFGPGTRLTVL.

The chain combines TRBV11-3 with TRBJ2-1; 7 bases align to TRBD1. This CDR3 region has 17 residues. CDR1 is SGHNT and CDR2 is YENEEA in the germline V gene. Unmatched junction bases numbered 17, after V lost 5 bases and J lost 7 bases. The CDR3 nucleotides read TGTGCCAGCAGCAAGACCTCCCGGACAGGTTTGAGTAATGAGCAGTTCTTC. This gives the protein CASSKTSRTGLSNEQFF.

At least ten counts were recorded for this clonotype. This rearrangement joins TRBV28 to TRBJ2-3; 8 nucleotides agree with TRBD1. Germline V gene data show CDR1 as MDHEN and CDR2 as SYDVKM. The CDR3 spans 16 residues. The ends lost 6 bases at V and 1 base at J; junction bases unmatched: 9. The CDR3 sequence is CASSRMRQGRTDTQYF. As DNA, the CDR3 is TGTGCCAGCAGCCGGATGCGACAGGGGCGCACAGATACGCAGTATTTT.

The chain carries TRBV4-1 and TRBJ2-7; D perhaps matches TRBD2 (6 bases). The CDR3 spans 15 residues. CDR1 and CDR2 (germline): MGHRA, YSYEKL. The germline V and J ends were trimmed by 4 bases and 3 bases, with 16 bases remaining between them. This CDR3 reads CASSPLGGVGYEQYF. In DNA form, the CDR3 reads TGCGCCAGCAGCCCCCTCGGCGGGGTTGGCTACGAGCAGTACTTC.

There are a few counts of this clonotype. The gene calls are TRBV11-2 and TRBJ2-3; possibly TRBD1 or TRBD2 for D (6 bases each). The CDR3 consists of 15 residues. Per germline, CDR1 SGHAT and CDR2 FQNNGV. With 3 bases removed from V and 3 bases from J, the gap between germline ends came to 13 bases. The CDR3 protein is CASSFRGARTDTQYF. CDR3 nucleotides: TGTGCCAGCAGCTTTAGGGGGGCCCGAACAGATACGCAGTATTTT.

The J gene is TRBJ1-2, the V gene TRBV7-2; D is perhaps TRBD1 (6 bases). CDR3 length equals 14 residues. Trimming stripped 2 bases from V and 8 bases from J, with 15 bases between. Germline CDR1 SGHTA, CDR2 FQGNSA. CDR3 coding DNA: TGTACCAGCAGCTTAAGACAGGACCTATGGGGCTACACCTTC. It specifies CTSSLRQDLWGYTF. Together with reference TRBV7-2 and TRBJ1-2, the CDR3 gives the full variable domain: GAGVSQSPSNKVTEKGKDVELRCDPISGHTALYWYRQSLGQGLEFLIYFQGNSAPDKSGLPSDRFSAERTGGSVSTLTIQRTQQEDSAVYLCTSSLRQDLWGYTFGSGTRLTVV.